In this sample, the clone carrying this T cell receptor beta chain turned up a few times. Its antigen is unidentified. The data were obtained in a study of response to subunit inactivated influenza vaccine. Study findings and constraints: Few new T cells, the authors suggested, are recruited by each seasonal influenza vaccination.

V lost 2 bases and J lost 2, with 13 bases in between. The CDR3 length is 16 residues. In germline, CDR1 is SGHVS, CDR2 FQNEAQ. TCRdb reprocessed the RT-PCR reads via MiXCR and lists one record per CDR3 protein. This sample has roughly 780,000 distinct CDR3 sequences, with under 20% found just once. The starting material was PBMCs from blood, obtained roughly 5 days after vaccination. The chain recombines TRBV7-8 with TRBJ2-1, with D unclear. The TCR originated in a middle-aged man who received an inactivated influenza vaccine. Here the CDR3 reads CASSLSLLGTYNEQFF. Written as DNA, the CDR3 is TGTGCCAGCAGCTTAAGTCTTTTGGGCACCTACAATGAGCAGTTCTTC.